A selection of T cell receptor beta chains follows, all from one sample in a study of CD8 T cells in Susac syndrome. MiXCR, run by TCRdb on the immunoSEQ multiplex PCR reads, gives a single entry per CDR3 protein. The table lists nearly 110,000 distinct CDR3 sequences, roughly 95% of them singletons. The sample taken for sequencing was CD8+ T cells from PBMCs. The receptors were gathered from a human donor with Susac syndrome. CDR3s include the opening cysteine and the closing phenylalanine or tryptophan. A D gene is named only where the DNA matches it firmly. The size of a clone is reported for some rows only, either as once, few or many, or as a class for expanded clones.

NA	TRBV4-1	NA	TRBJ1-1	TGCGCCAGCAGCCAAGAACCACCGGGGGGTACTGAAGCTTTCTTT	CASSQEPPGGTEAFF
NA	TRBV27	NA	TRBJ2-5	TGTGCCAGCAGTTTTGACGGGTCGATAAAAGAGACCCAGTACTTC	CASSFDGSIKETQYF
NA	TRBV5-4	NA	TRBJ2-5	TGTGCCAGCGGGGAGCAAGAGACCCAGTACTTC	CASGEQETQYF
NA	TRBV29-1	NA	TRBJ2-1	TGCAGCGTTGAAGACGGCGGCCAGTTCTATGAGCAGTTCTTC	CSVEDGGQFYEQFF
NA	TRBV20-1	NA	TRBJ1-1	TGCAGTGCTAGAGACAGGCGGGTGAACACTGAAGCTTTCTTT	CSARDRRVNTEAFF
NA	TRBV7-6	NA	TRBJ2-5	TGTGCCAGCAGCTTAGTACCCACTGAGACCCAGTACTTC	CASSLVPTETQYF
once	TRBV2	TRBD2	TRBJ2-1	TGTGCCAGCAGCGGGACTAGCGGGGGGGTAAGCTCCTACAATGAGCAGTTCTTC	CASSGTSGGVSSYNEQFF
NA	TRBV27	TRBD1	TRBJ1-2	TGTGCCAGCAGTACCTTCGGACAGGCTAACTATGGCTACACCTTC	CASSTFGQANYGYTF
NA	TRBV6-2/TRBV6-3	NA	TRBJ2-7	TGTGCCAGCAGTTACGGAAACTACTACGAGCAGTACTTC	CASSYGNYYEQYF
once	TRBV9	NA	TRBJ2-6	TGTGCCAGCAGCGTAGGAGACTCTGGGGCCAACGTCCTGACTTTC	CASSVGDSGANVLTF
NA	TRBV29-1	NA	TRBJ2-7	TGCAGCGTTGAAGATCCGACAGGCGCCTCCTACGAGCAGTACTTC	CSVEDPTGASYEQYF
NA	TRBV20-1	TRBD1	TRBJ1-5	TGCAGTGCTAGGGATACCGGGACAGATCAGCCCCAGCATTTT	CSARDTGTDQPQHF
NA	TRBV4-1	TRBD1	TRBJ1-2	TGCGCCAGCAGCCCTAGGACAGGGATCTATGGCTACACCTTC	CASSPRTGIYGYTF
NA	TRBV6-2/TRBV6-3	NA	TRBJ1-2	TGTGCCAGCAGTTATAAGAACCAAGGAAGAGATGGCTACACCTTC	CASSYKNQGRDGYTF
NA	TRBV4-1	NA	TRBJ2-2	TGCGCCAGCAGCCAAGAGCCCGGGGCTGGCGGGGAGCTGTTTTTT	CASSQEPGAGGELFF
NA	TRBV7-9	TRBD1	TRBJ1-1	TGTGCCAGCAGCCCCCCTCCGGGACAGGACACTGAAGCTTTCTTT	CASSPPPGQDTEAFF
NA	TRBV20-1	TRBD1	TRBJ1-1	TGCAGTGCTAGAGACAGGGGGCTGGGAACCCCCCATGAAGCTTTCTTT	CSARDRGLGTPHEAFF
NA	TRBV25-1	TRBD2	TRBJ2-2	TGTGCCGCGGGGGACGGGGAGCTGTTTTTT	CAAGDGELFF
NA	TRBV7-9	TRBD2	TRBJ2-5	TGTGCCAGCAGTCGGCGGGGGGCGGAGGAGACCCAGTACTTC	CASSRRGAEETQYF
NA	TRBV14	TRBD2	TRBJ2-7	TGTGCCAGCAGCCACTTAGCGGGGGGCTACGAGCAGTACTTC	CASSHLAGGYEQYF
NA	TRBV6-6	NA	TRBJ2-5	TGTGCCAGCAGTTATCAACCAGGGCAAGAGACCCAGTACTTC	CASSYQPGQETQYF
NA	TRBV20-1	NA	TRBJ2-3	TGCAGTGCTAGACAGACAGATACGCAGTATTTT	CSARQTDTQYF
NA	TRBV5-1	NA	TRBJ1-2	TGCGCCAGCAGCTTGGCTTTTGGCGGGTCAGGGAATGGCTACACCTTC	CASSLAFGGSGNGYTF
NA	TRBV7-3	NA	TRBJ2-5	TGTGCCAGCAGCTTATCCGGGGGCGTTCAAGAGACCCAGTACTTC	CASSLSGGVQETQYF